This T cell receptor beta chain derives from a study of tumor and adjacent non-tumor tissue in lung cancer. This clonotype has ten or more counts. Its antigen is still unknown. The template was RNA from unsorted bulk tissue. This non-tumor lung sample came from over 3 cm beyond the tumor edge. Donors were chemotherapy-naive, newly diagnosed lung cancer surgical patients in China, August–late 2014. Study findings and constraints: In normal lung, the top 100 clones were significantly more dominant than in tumor. TCR diversity was significantly greater in tumor than normal lung tissue.

A modified ARM-PCR protocol with three rounds of nested PCR amplified TCRbeta. TCRdb recomputed calls from the multiplex PCR reads with MiXCR, one row per CDR3 protein. The sample lists over 35,000 distinct CDR3 sequences, 60% occurring once. CDR3 size: 15 residues. V was pared by 3 bases and J by 7 bases, with 6 bases of the junction left unmatched. Sequencing used distant non-tumor lung tissue. The clonotype was recovered from a man aged 50 or older with non-small cell lung cancer. V usage is TRBV12-3 or TRBV12-4 and J usage is TRBJ2-1; the match to TRBD1 covers 10 bases. The CDR3, as DNA: TGTGCCAGCAGTTTGACAGGGGGCCCAGGGAATGAGCAGTTCTTC. Its translation is CASSLTGGPGNEQFF.